This T cell receptor beta chain was identified in a study of blood T cell repertoires in COVID-19. Study at large: PBMCs, B-cell-depleted T cells, or T cells provided the cDNA or gDNA that made up the material.

The CDR3 runs 15 residues. The germline V gene encodes CDR1 SEHNR and CDR2 FQNEAQ (reference sequence). V lost 0 bases to trimming and J lost 5 bases, with 11 bases between them. Under the authors' procedure: Amplification of reference gene primers provided the estimated nucleated cell counts. TCRdb's copy holds only in-frame clones and misses some; the assay was immunoSEQ multiplex PCR. That table gives V, J and clone size, and the DNA gave D and trimming. The sample has fewer than 250,000 clones; roughly 85% are singletons. The chain couples TRBV7-9 to TRBJ2-1; weak D call: TRBD2 (5 bases). The specimen was peripheral blood. This clonotype was obtained from an older woman with active or convalescent COVID-19. The DNA of the CDR3 is TGTGCCAGCAGCTTAGCGGGAGATCTGGACAATGAGCAGTTCTTC. Amino acid sequence: CASSLAGDLDNEQFF.